This is a list of T cell receptor beta chains from one sample in a study of blood T cell repertoires in COVID-19. Clones were read by immunoSEQ multiplex PCR, and TCRdb kept only the in-frame ones, dropping some. The profile shows about 56,000 clones, around 70% of them singletons. The sample consisted of peripheral blood. All receptors derive from a woman aged 70-85 years with COVID-19, enrolled during active disease. CDR3s include the opening cysteine and the closing phenylalanine or tryptophan. A D gene is named only where the DNA matches it firmly. Rows give clone size only sometimes, using once, few, many, or a class for an expanded clone.

V: TRBV7-3
J: TRBJ2-3
size: NA
D: TRBD2
length: 13
DNA: TGTGCCAGCAGCGGACTAGTTTCAGATACGCAGTATTTT
CDR3: CASSGLVSDTQYF

V: TRBV7-3
J: TRBJ2-2
size: NA
D: NA
length: 15
DNA: TGTGCCAGCAGCTTGGAGGGGGCGTCGGGCGGGGAGCTGTTTTTT
CDR3: CASSLEGASGGELFF

V: TRBV7-9
J: TRBJ1-2
size: NA
D: NA
length: 15
DNA: TGTGCCAGCAGCCGCGGGGTGGCCCTTAACTATGGCTACACCTTC
CDR3: CASSRGVALNYGYTF

V: TRBV21-1
J: TRBJ1-5
size: NA
D: NA
length: 18
DNA: TGTGCCAGCAGCCCCCCACGGGGGGGTTCCGTGGGCAATCAGCCCCAGCATTTT
CDR3: CASSPPRGGSVGNQPQHF

V: TRBV7-6
J: TRBJ2-2
size: NA
D: NA
length: 16
DNA: TGTGCCAGCAGCTTACGGACAGCAGCGAACACCGGGGAGCTGTTTTTT
CDR3: CASSLRTAANTGELFF

V: TRBV9
J: TRBJ1-6
size: NA
D: NA
length: 14
DNA: TGTGCCAGCAGCGTAGCCGGGGTCGGCTCACCCCTCCACTTT
CDR3: CASSVAGVGSPLHF

V: TRBV6-5
J: TRBJ1-2
size: NA
D: NA
length: 12
DNA: TGTGCCAGCAGTTCAGGATACTATGGCTACACCTTC
CDR3: CASSSGYYGYTF

V: TRBV5-8
J: TRBJ2-1
size: NA
D: NA
length: 18
DNA: TGTGCCAGCAGCTTGGAAGGCAGGACTACCTTTCTCTACAATGAGCAGTTCTTC
CDR3: CASSLEGRTTFLYNEQFF

V: TRBV19
J: TRBJ1-1
size: NA
D: NA
length: 13
DNA: TGTGCCAGTAGTATCCAGGGCAACACTGAAGCTTTCTTT
CDR3: CASSIQGNTEAFF

V: TRBV29-1
J: TRBJ1-1
size: NA
D: NA
length: 11
DNA: TGCAGCGTTGAAGACAGTACTGAAGCTTTCTTT
CDR3: CSVEDSTEAFF

V: TRBV7-2
J: TRBJ2-5
size: NA
D: NA
length: 15
DNA: TGTGCCAGCAGCTCTAGAGGGGGGGACCAAGAGACCCAGTACTTC
CDR3: CASSSRGGDQETQYF

V: TRBV3-1/TRBV3-2
J: TRBJ2-1
size: NA
D: TRBD2
length: 18
DNA: TGTGCCAGCAGCCAAGCCCTGGGACTAGCGGGGGTCAGGAATGAGCAGTTCTTC
CDR3: CASSQALGLAGVRNEQFF

V: TRBV4-3
J: TRBJ1-1
size: NA
D: TRBD1
length: 16
DNA: TGCGCCAGCAGCCAAGACGGGGCAGGGGGGAACACTGAAGCTTTCTTT
CDR3: CASSQDGAGGNTEAFF

V: TRBV11-3
J: TRBJ2-1
size: once
D: NA
length: 15
DNA: TGTGCCAGCAGCTCAGACGGGGGCTCCTACAATGAGCAGTTCTTC
CDR3: CASSSDGGSYNEQFF

V: TRBV7-6
J: TRBJ2-1
size: NA
D: TRBD1
length: 15
DNA: TGTGCCAGCAGCTCTACCGGGACAGGGGGCAATGAGCAGTTCTTC
CDR3: CASSSTGTGGNEQFF

V: TRBV30
J: TRBJ1-4
size: NA
D: NA
length: 17
DNA: TGTGCCTGGAGTGTATTGGGTCGGCTGGGGCCTAATGAAAAACTGTTTTTT
CDR3: CAWSVLGRLGPNEKLFF

V: TRBV9
J: TRBJ1-6
size: NA
D: NA
length: 12
DNA: TGTGCCAGTAACGCAGGGAATTCACCCCTCCACTTT
CDR3: CASNAGNSPLHF

V: TRBV10-3
J: TRBJ1-2
size: NA
D: NA
length: 13
DNA: TGTGCCATCAGCGCACAATCCGACTATGGCTACACCTTC
CDR3: CAISAQSDYGYTF

V: TRBV6-2/TRBV6-3
J: TRBJ1-3
size: NA
D: NA
length: 15
DNA: TGTGCCAGCAGCCCACCCGGCGGCTCTGGAAACACCATATATTTT
CDR3: CASSPPGGSGNTIYF

V: TRBV3-1/TRBV3-2
J: TRBJ1-2
size: NA
D: NA
length: 15
DNA: TGTGCCAGCAGCCAAGATTTGGGGGGGAACTATGGCTACACCTTC
CDR3: CASSQDLGGNYGYTF

V: TRBV7-2
J: TRBJ2-3
size: medium-sized
D: TRBD2
length: 16
DNA: TGTGCCAGCAGTGGGACTAGCGGGGGATCCACAGATACGCAGTATTTT
CDR3: CASSGTSGGSTDTQYF

V: TRBV5-6
J: TRBJ2-1
size: NA
D: NA
length: 16
DNA: TGTGCCAGCAGCGGGTCCGGGACTGCCCGTTACAATGAGCAGTTCTTC
CDR3: CASSGSGTARYNEQFF

V: TRBV7-8
J: TRBJ1-2
size: NA
D: TRBD1
length: 15
DNA: TGTGCCAGCAGCTTAGGGGCAGGGGGCGCGGGTGGCTACACCTTC
CDR3: CASSLGAGGAGGYTF

V: TRBV7-3
J: TRBJ2-2
size: few
D: TRBD1
length: 18
DNA: TGTGCCAGCAGCTTACACTCCCAGGGGGTCGCGAACACCGGGGAGCTGTTTTTT
CDR3: CASSLHSQGVANTGELFF

V: TRBV7-9
J: TRBJ2-1
size: NA
D: NA
length: 15
DNA: TGTGCCAGCAGCTCCCAGGGGGGCTGGTACAATGAGCAGTTCTTC
CDR3: CASSSQGGWYNEQFF

V: TRBV27
J: TRBJ2-5
size: many
D: TRBD2
length: 16
DNA: TGTGCCAGCAGTGCGCGGACTAGCGGCTCCCGGGAGACCCAGTACTTC
CDR3: CASSARTSGSRETQYF

V: TRBV10-1
J: TRBJ1-1
size: NA
D: TRBD1
length: 16
DNA: TGCGCCAGCAGACTACCCAGGGACAGGGAGAACACTGAAGCTTTCTTT
CDR3: CASRLPRDRENTEAFF

V: TRBV19
J: TRBJ1-5
size: NA
D: TRBD1
length: 13
DNA: TGTGCCAGTAGTGGACAGGTCAATCAGCCCCAGCATTTT
CDR3: CASSGQVNQPQHF

V: TRBV2
J: TRBJ1-3
size: many
D: NA
length: 15
DNA: TGTGCCAGCAGTGTTTTCGGGGTGGCTGGAAACACCATATATTTT
CDR3: CASSVFGVAGNTIYF

V: TRBV7-2
J: TRBJ1-1
size: once
D: TRBD1
length: 14
DNA: TGTGCCAGCAGCGTTTACAGGGGGGGCACTGAAGCTTTCTTT
CDR3: CASSVYRGGTEAFF

V: TRBV6-4
J: TRBJ1-5
size: NA
D: NA
length: 12
DNA: TGTGCCAGGGGGAGAGGCAATCAGCCCCAGCATTTT
CDR3: CARGRGNQPQHF

V: TRBV6-2/TRBV6-3
J: TRBJ2-5
size: NA
D: NA
length: 14
DNA: TGTGCCAGCAGCGGACATTGGGGGGAGATGACCCAGTACTTC
CDR3: CASSGHWGEMTQYF

V: TRBV4-3
J: TRBJ2-2
size: NA
D: NA
length: 14
DNA: TGCGCCAGCAGCCAAGATACGGGGACCGGGGAGCTGTTTTTT
CDR3: CASSQDTGTGELFF

V: TRBV6-5
J: TRBJ2-5
size: NA
D: TRBD1
length: 14
DNA: TGTGCCAGCACGAGCAGGGGGCGCGGGAAGACCCAGTACTTC
CDR3: CASTSRGRGKTQYF

V: TRBV7-3
J: TRBJ2-3
size: once
D: TRBD2
length: 15
DNA: TGTGCCAGCAGCCGAGCGGGGGGAAGCACAGATACGCAGTATTTT
CDR3: CASSRAGGSTDTQYF

V: TRBV7-9
J: TRBJ1-1
size: once
D: NA
length: 15
DNA: TGTGCCAGCAGCCCAAGGTCCCCGCTTAGGGGTGAAGCTTTCTTT
CDR3: CASSPRSPLRGEAFF

V: TRBV19
J: TRBJ2-5
size: few
D: NA
length: 14
DNA: TGTGCCAGTAGTATAGCGGCAGGGAAAGAGACCCAGTACTTC
CDR3: CASSIAAGKETQYF

V: TRBV7-2
J: TRBJ2-1
size: NA
D: TRBD1
length: 15
DNA: TGTGCCAGCAGCACGAAAGGGACAGGGGCGAATGAGCAGTTCTTC
CDR3: CASSTKGTGANEQFF

V: TRBV7-2
J: TRBJ1-3
size: few
D: NA
length: 15
DNA: TGTGCCAGCAGCACAGGGTACAACTCTGGAAACACCATATATTTT
CDR3: CASSTGYNSGNTIYF

V: TRBV27
J: TRBJ2-6
size: NA
D: TRBD1
length: 14
DNA: TGTGCCAGCTCGAGGGGGCCAGGGGCCAACGTCCTGACTTTC
CDR3: CASSRGPGANVLTF